This TCR beta chain was sequenced in a study of STAT3 mutations in large granular lymphocyte leukemia (dated by TCRdb to between 2018 and 2021). Background for the entire study: In roughly half of the longitudinally sequenced T-LGLL patients, canonical activating STAT3 mutations were detected. Each patient was sequenced at an average of around 4 time points, ranging from 2 to 8 samplings. Serial deep sequencing of TCRbeta CDR3 and STAT3 was performed in patients with T-cell large granular lymphocyte leukemia to reconstruct clonal hierarchy and dynamics. More than half of T-LGLL patients received one or more immunosuppressive therapy regimens, with hematologic response in 40% of those treated. As controls within the study, a couple of patients with natural killer LGL leukemia were also sequenced longitudinally. Roughly 19 representative T-LGLL cases were selected from an initial cohort of 207 LGL patients for longitudinal TCRbeta and STAT3 sequencing.

V is cut by 4 bases and J by 0 bases, and the space between the germline ends is 13 bases. There are 16 amino acids in the CDR3, from cysteine to phenylalanine inclusive. Only the CDR3 portion is preserved as DNA: 48 bases, with reading frame beginning at the first base. The germline V gene specifies SNHLY as CDR1 and FYNNEI as CDR2. Of note for this clone: The antigen it recognizes is unknown. No much larger clone exists at a distance of one base, and base qualities are not known.

The same DNA, extracted from blood mononuclear cells, served for both the TCR sequencing and the STAT3 sequencing. Overall results and qualifications from the work: The linking of therapy response to changes in TCR clonal burden was complicated by variable intervals between samplings and differing treatment regimens. Because no samples were available when a clone first appeared, clonal expansion was inferred from samplings taken at other points. TCR clonotype switching after therapy was seen in about 30% of the 18 patients, with all newly emerging clones being STAT3 wild type. Since codominant clonotypes persisted in some patients, a small but highly pathogenic clone may have gone undetected. At least one immunodominant TCRbeta clonotype was present in every T-LGLL patient, and multiple immunodominant subclonotypes appeared in about half of the T-LGLL patients. The burden of the dominant TCR clone was higher than the STAT3 mutant burden in several patients, which suggests that the STAT3 mutation arose secondarily inside a clone that had already expanded.

TCRbeta libraries were sequenced on an Illumina MiSeq, and an average of around 44,000 productive templates per sample was obtained. Multiplex PCR amplification was used to generate TCRbeta CDR3 libraries with the immunoSEQ assay. Turning to the authors' computational methods: Repertoire diversity was calculated as previously defined, with values near 0 taken to indicate extremely monoclonal samples. TCRdb's version of the immuneACCESS table is confined to in-frame rearrangements and falls short of the full clone set. An unresolved V gene accounts for under half of the shortfall where checked; the remainder is of unknown origin. That table is the source of V, J and clone size, and D and trimming were worked out from the DNA. The sample data list approximately 43,000 clones, and roughly 77% of these were observed just once. The ten largest clones take up approximately 0.39% of the sample.

The chain is made from TRBV2 and TRBJ1-3; the D gene remains uncertain. The TCR was taken from a human donor with T large granular lymphocyte leukemia. Some clones in this sample may be carry-over from other donors' samples. Sequenced: PBMCs. This receptor carries the CDR3 CASSVKGPLSGNTIYF. The DNA sequence is given as TGTGCCAGCAGTGTTAAAGGGCCCCTCTCTGGAAACACCATATATTTT.